This T cell receptor beta chain was recorded in a study of shared clonotypes between healthy human individuals. Background on the study: The plates for each donor numbered three CD4 naive, three CD4 memory, two CD8 naive and one CD8 memory.

To note about this clone: Its antigen is not identified.

Study results and limitations: Some clonotypes were shared by all four sorted-subset donors, while others were not shared. The non-shared ones had lower generation probabilities than the shared ones.

The ends were cut back, 6 bases at V and 5 bases at J, with 14 bases in the middle. Germline CDR1 is SGHAT and CDR2 is FQNNGV. This CDR3 comprises 14 residues. Every subset's genomic DNA went evenly onto several immunoSEQ plates. Only in-frame clones appear in the TCRdb table, and some are missing; sequencing was by immunoSEQ multiplex PCR. There are about 1 million clones in the sample; under 80% occur only once, and roughly 1.5% lies in the top ten. This receptor was identified in a man aged 18 to 29 in good health. The sample consisted of memory CD4+ T cells sorted from blood. Subset described: CD45RA-negative fraction. The chain recombines TRBV11-2 with TRBJ2-1; D may be TRBD1 (6 bases). The CDR3 loop reads CASSKRTANNEQFF. In DNA, the CDR3 is TGTGCCAGCAGTAAACGGACAGCAAACAATGAGCAGTTCTTC.